This T cell receptor beta chain derives from a study of response to subunit inactivated influenza vaccine listed by TCRdb under 2018. Broadly, across the study: Deep quantitative T cell receptor repertoire profiling was used in the study to track responses to a trivalent subunit inactivated influenza vaccine.

The sample holds a few counts of this clonotype. Its antigen remains undetermined. The sample holds no much larger clone one base away, and base qualities are not on file. The library came from RT-PCR. Sequencing relied on an Illumina HiSeq 2500. TCRdb itself trimmed the public reads at Q25 with fastp, ran MiXCR and retained productive beta chains. Each CDR3 protein appears once, grouped with its most common genes and DNA. The sample table holds hundreds of thousands of distinct CDR3 sequences, of which less than 20% were seen once. The leading ten clones occupy 11% of the sample. General conclusions and limits of the study: The authors suggested that each seasonal influenza vaccination may recruit only a limited number of new T cells.

This TCR was recovered from a man aged 50-60 years who received an inactivated influenza vaccine. Donor details come from another sample of the same person, matched by shared clones. Sequencing was performed on PBMCs from blood, taken 12 days after vaccination.

The sequenced DNA: TGTGCCAGCAGTGTAAGTAGTGGGAGGACTGAAGCTTTCTTT. Translated, it reads CASSVSSGRTEAFF. The chain joins TRBV2 to TRBJ1-1; the D gene lacks a confident call. The CDR3 contains 14 residues, cysteine and phenylalanine counted. CDR3 DNA only is kept here, 42 bases in frame from base 1. Trimming takes 4 bases from V and 5 bases from J, and the germline ends sit 14 bases apart. The germline V gene specifies SNHLY as CDR1 and FYNNEI as CDR2.